This TCR beta chain emerged from a study of OX40 agonist ivuxolimab in advanced cancers. The CDR3 is 14 amino acids. Germline CDR1 is SGDLS and CDR2 is YYNGEE. V lost 3 bases and J lost 0, with 10 bases in between. The protocol was immunoSEQ multiplex PCR, while the TCRdb copy is restricted to in-frame clones and leaves out a portion. The profile shows about 18,000 clones, roughly 72% of them singletons. This clonotype originated in an adult with an advanced solid tumor such as melanoma, head and neck, liver or kidney cancer. This chain uses TRBV9 with TRBJ2-7; D is possibly TRBD1 (5 bases). Sequencing used CD4+ or CD8+ T cells sorted from blood, obtained in a trial of the OX40 agonist ivuxolimab. CDR3 DNA: TGTGCCAGCAGCGACGACAGTGCCTCCTACGAGCAGTACTTC. It translates to CASSDDSASYEQYF.